This T cell receptor beta chain was recovered during a study of blood T cells in healthy people across ages. Overall study context: With template switching, about one barcoded beta molecule was captured per two T cells. Study-wide findings and caveats: Per-million-T-cell TCR beta diversity fell roughly linearly with age. Fewer expanded clones and more diversity marked long-lived versus aged donors.

Per-sample yields of isolated PBMCs were at least 6.5 million. V was clipped by 5 bases and J by 0 bases, with 11 bases between them. CDR3 length: 14 amino acids. Germline loops: CDR1 MNHEY, CDR2 SMNVEV (reference sequence). This clonotype was observed at least ten times. Its antigen is currently unknown. It was with a sample-barcoded 5' primer and a J-beta primer mix that a second PCR of roughly 7 to 12 cycles was run. Each CDR3 protein is one row after TCRdb ran MiXCR on the 5' RACE reads. The repertoire has fewer than 750,000 distinct CDR3 sequences, about 50% of them found once; the top ten carry around an eighth.

This sequence was found in a woman older than 75 in good health. V is TRBV27 and J is TRBJ2-7, with D possibly being TRBD1 (6 bases). The sample taken for sequencing was blood. CDR3 DNA sequence: TGTGCCAGCAGTCGACAGGTTAGCTCCTACGAGCAGTACTTC. Its protein product is CASSRQVSSYEQYF.